Each of the 14 T cell receptor beta chains below was sequenced from the same sample in a study of T cells after yellow fever vaccination. TCRdb fed the 5' RACE reads into MiXCR, producing one record per CDR3 protein. Among 200,000 to 300,000 distinct CDR3 sequences listed, about 3.7% were seen once. The sample was PBMCs, taken 15 days after the yellow fever booster vaccination. Receptors were obtained from a man younger than 35 who received the YFV17D yellow fever vaccine.

This clonotype occurred many times. The gene calls are TRBV20-1 and TRBJ1-2, with a tentative D call TRBD1 (6 bases). CDR3 length: 14 amino acids. Trimming cost V 0 bases and J 10 bases, with 18 bases left between them. Germline loops: CDR1 DFQATT, CDR2 SNEGSKA (reference sequence). CDR3 bases: TGCAGTGCTAGAGATCTCCAGGGGACTGGTGACTACACCTTC. It codes for CSARDLQGTGDYTF.

This clonotype appeared many times. The rearrangement joins TRBV12-3 or TRBV12-4 to TRBJ1-1; 7 bases map to TRBD1. V trimming: 6 bases; J trimming: 7 bases; junction bases outside the gene matches: 20. The CDR3 is 17 amino acids. The CDR3 spells CASSPTSGGGPPGEAFF. The CDR3, as DNA: TGTGCCAGCAGCCCCACGTCCGGAGGGGGCCCTCCTGGTGAAGCTTTCTTT.

This clonotype was observed many times. V and J are TRBV20-1 and TRBJ2-3, with D uncertain. V lost 7 bases and J 7 bases, leaving 12 bases between the germline ends. CDR3 size: 11 residues. Germline V gives CDR1 DFQATT, CDR2 SNEGSKA (reference sequence). The CDR3, as DNA: TGCAGTGTTAAACCGGCAAATACGCAGTATTTT. This translates into CSVKPANTQYF.

This clonotype was seen at least ten times. The genes are TRBV7-9 and TRBJ2-3; 15 bases map to TRBD2. Germline V gene data show CDR1 as SEHNR and CDR2 as FQNEAQ (reference sequence). The CDR3 extends over 17 amino acids. The ends lost 5 bases at V and 4 bases at J; junction bases unmatched: 7. The CDR3 bases are TGTGCCAGCAGCCCCGGACTAGCGGGGGGGAGTTCAGATACGCAGTATTTT. This gives the protein CASSPGLAGGSSDTQYF.

This clonotype was found many times. This CDR3 is CASTPDTGTGELFF. The CDR3 nucleotides are TGCGCCAGCACCCCTGACACTGGCACCGGGGAGCTGTTTTTT. The chain couples TRBV10-2 to TRBJ2-2; D uncertain. The CDR3 is 14 residues long. Germline CDR1 reads WSHSY; CDR2 reads SAAADI. V lost 7 bases to trimming and J lost 4 bases, with 13 bases between them.

This clonotype was picked up many times. The CDR3 loop reads CASSLDKPGPYEQYF. CDR3 sequence (DNA): TGCGCCAGCAGCTTGGACAAACCGGGACCCTACGAGCAGTACTTC. The V call is TRBV5-1, the J call TRBJ2-7; perhaps D is TRBD1 or TRBD2 (5 bases each). Germline values: CDR1 SGHRS, CDR2 YFSETQ. The CDR3 covers 15 residues. The V end was cut by 0 bases, the J end by 2 bases, with 12 bases between.

The chain is built from TRBV5-4 and TRBJ1-2, with D hard to call. The CDR3 sequence is 16 residues long. Trimming took off 0 bases at V and 5 bases at J, with 17 bases between the two ends. Germline lookup yields CDR1 SGHNT and CDR2 YYREEE (reference sequence). The CDR3 is CASSLAGHGQGYGYTF. The CDR3, as DNA: TGTGCCAGCAGCTTGGCCGGGCACGGTCAAGGGTATGGCTACACCTTC.

This clonotype came up many times. This chain joins TRBV20-1 and TRBJ2-7; a possible D gene is TRBD2 (6 bases). The CDR3 is 14 residues long. V lost 7 bases and J 4 bases, leaving 20 bases between the germline ends. Germline loops: CDR1 DFQATT, CDR2 SNEGSKA (reference sequence). The CDR3 nucleotides are TGCAGTGTGGTGCGTTTCGGGGGAAAGTACGAGCAGTACTTC. Protein product: CSVVRFGGKYEQYF.

This clonotype was counted many times. The rearrangement joins TRBV9 to TRBJ1-1; D is unresolved. CDR3 length equals 15 residues. Per the germline V gene, CDR1 is SGDLS and CDR2 is YYNGEE. Trimming removed 4 bases at V and 0 bases at J, with 13 bases between. The CDR3 DNA is TGTGCCAGCAGCCCATCCCCGGGAGTGAACACTGAAGCTTTCTTT. Translating it yields CASSPSPGVNTEAFF.

V is TRBV7-2 and J is TRBJ2-5, with D uncertain. V was trimmed by 2 bases and J by 5 bases, leaving 12 bases between them. The germline gives CDR1 SGHTA, CDR2 FQGNSA. The length of the CDR3 is 14 residues. CDR3: CASSLFPGPETQYF. In nucleotides, the CDR3 is TGTGCCAGCAGCTTATTTCCGGGCCCGGAGACCCAGTACTTC.

This clonotype was seen at least ten times. The V gene is TRBV10-3, the J gene TRBJ1-3; D is undetermined. The ends were cut back, 7 bases at V and 4 bases at J, with 14 bases in the middle. Germline CDR1 ENHRY, CDR2 SYGVKD. The CDR3 has 14 amino acids. The DNA for the CDR3 is TGTGCCATCACCCCGGGCCTTTCAGGAAACACCATATATTTT. The encoded protein is CAITPGLSGNTIYF.

The rearrangement joins TRBV6-5 to TRBJ2-7, with D perhaps TRBD1 (5 bases). The CDR3 covers 14 residues. V was shortened by 4 bases and J by 3 bases, with 13 bases between the two germline ends. CDR1 is MNHEY, CDR2 SVGAGI, per germline. CDR3 protein: CASSSVGQNYEQYF. CDR3 in DNA: TGTGCCAGCAGTTCCGTGGGGCAGAACTACGAGCAGTACTTC.

This clonotype has at least ten counts. This chain joins TRBV3-1 and TRBJ2-6; no reliable D call. V shed 7 bases and J shed 0 bases, with 16 bases lying between them. Germline assignment: CDR1 LGHDT and CDR2 YNNKEL (reference sequence). The CDR3 sequence is 17 residues long. The CDR3 sequence: CASNQDGFSSGANVLTF. The CDR3 coding sequence is TGTGCCAGCAACCAGGACGGATTTTCCTCTGGGGCCAACGTCCTGACTTTC.

This clonotype was counted a few times. The chain combines TRBV20-1 with TRBJ1-4, with a possible D match to TRBD1 (6 bases). V gave up 6 bases and J gave up 8 bases, with 16 bases separating them. Germline V gives CDR1 DFQATT, CDR2 SNEGSKA (reference sequence). The length of the CDR3 is 13 residues. CDR3 bases: TGCAGTGCCAAATGGGGGGCAGGCGAAAAACTGTTTTTT. Translation gives CSAKWGAGEKLFF.